Below are 5 T cell receptor beta chains sequenced from a single sample in a study of lymphopenia after photon versus proton radiotherapy. Assay used: immunoSEQ multiplex PCR; TCRdb lists only in-frame clones, some missing. The data hold some 40,000 clones, with 80% to 95% observed a single time. The source material was peripheral blood, sampled from a patient treated with photon-based radiotherapy. All receptors come from a man aged 55-75 years with cholangiocarcinoma.

The chain uses TRBV5-1 and TRBJ2-5; 11 bases are shared with TRBD2. From germline, CDR1 is SGHRS and CDR2 YFSETQ. This CDR3 contains 16 residues. The J segment lost 5 bases and the V segment lost 0 bases, leaving 6 bases of the junction unmatched. The CDR3 region is CASSLDSGRAGETQYF. In DNA form, the CDR3 reads TGCGCCAGCAGCTTGGATAGCGGGAGGGCCGGTGAGACCCAGTACTTC.

The genes are TRBV11-2 and TRBJ2-2; 8 bases are a match to TRBD1. The CDR3 consists of 14 residues. Germline CDR1 SGHAT, CDR2 FQNNGV. Unmatched junction bases numbered 4, after V lost 6 bases and J lost 4 bases. As DNA, the CDR3 is TGTGCCAGCAGTACCCAGGGGGCCACCGGGGAGCTGTTTTTT. The encoded protein is CASSTQGATGELFF.

The genes are TRBV11-3 and TRBJ2-5; 12 nucleotides agree with TRBD2. The CDR3 runs 15 residues. Germline V CDR1 and CDR2: SGHNT, YENEEA. With 5 bases clipped from V and 5 bases from J, the junction kept 6 bases outside the gene matches. The CDR3 DNA reads TGTGCCAGCAGCCGACGACTAGCGGGAGAGGAGACCCAGTACTTC. Amino acid sequence: CASSRRLAGEETQYF.

The chain carries TRBV11-2 and TRBJ2-1; no definite D call. The V gene's germline CDR1 is SGHAT and CDR2 FQNNGV. The CDR3 is 14 residues long. V was trimmed by 5 bases and J by 4 bases, leaving 12 bases between them. The DNA for the CDR3 is TGTGCCAGCAGCACCCGACAAGTTTACAATGAGCAGTTCTTC. Amino acids: CASSTRQVYNEQFF.

V and J are TRBV30 and TRBJ1-3; the D is unclear. The germline CDR1 and CDR2 sequences are GTSNPN and SVGIG (reference sequence). Trimming stripped 5 bases from V and 4 bases from J, with 21 bases between. The CDR3 length is 16 residues. This CDR3 is CAWAESQATGGNTIYF. DNA for the CDR3: TGTGCCTGGGCAGAGTCCCAGGCAACGGGCGGAAACACCATATATTTT.